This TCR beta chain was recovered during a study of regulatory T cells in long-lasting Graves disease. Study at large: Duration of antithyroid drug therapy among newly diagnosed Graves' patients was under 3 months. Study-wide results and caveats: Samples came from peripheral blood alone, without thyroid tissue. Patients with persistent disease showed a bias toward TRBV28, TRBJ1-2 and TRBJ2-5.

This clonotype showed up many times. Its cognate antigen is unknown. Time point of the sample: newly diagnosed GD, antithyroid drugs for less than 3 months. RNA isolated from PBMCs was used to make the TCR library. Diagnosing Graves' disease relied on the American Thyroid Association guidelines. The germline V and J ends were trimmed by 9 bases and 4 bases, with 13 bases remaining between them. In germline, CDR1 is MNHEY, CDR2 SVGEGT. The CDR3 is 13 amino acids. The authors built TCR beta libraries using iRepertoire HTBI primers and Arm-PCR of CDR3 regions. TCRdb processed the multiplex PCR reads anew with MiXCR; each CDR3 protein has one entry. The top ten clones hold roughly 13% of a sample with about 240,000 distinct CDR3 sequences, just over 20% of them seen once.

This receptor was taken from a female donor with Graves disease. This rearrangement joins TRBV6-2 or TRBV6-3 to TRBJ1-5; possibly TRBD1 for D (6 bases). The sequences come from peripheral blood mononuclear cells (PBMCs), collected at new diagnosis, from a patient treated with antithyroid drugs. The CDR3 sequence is CASGGQMNQPQHF. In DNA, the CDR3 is TGTGCCAGTGGGGGGCAGATGAATCAGCCCCAGCATTTT.